The rows below give T cell receptor beta chains drawn from one sample of a study of blood T cell repertoires in COVID-19. TCRdb's copy holds only in-frame clones and misses some; the assay was immunoSEQ multiplex PCR. In the table there are about 250,000 clones, approximately 80% of which are singletons. The sequenced sample was PBMCs or T cells enriched from blood (not recorded which). These receptors were taken from a man aged 35 to 55 who had been exposed to COVID-19. Each CDR3 is given with its conserved first and last residue. Each record gives: V gene, D gene, CDR3 length, clone size, J gene, CDR3 protein, CDR3 DNA. D genes are given only for firm matches. Clone size, where shown, is once, few, many, or a class for clones that have expanded.

v_call: TRBV7-9
d_call: .
cdr3_length: 15
clone_size: .
j_call: TRBJ2-5
cdr3_aa: CASSLIPGYQETQYF
cdr3_nt: TGTGCCAGCAGCTTAATACCAGGGTACCAAGAGACCCAGTACTTC

v_call: TRBV27
d_call: TRBD2
cdr3_length: 16
clone_size: once
j_call: TRBJ2-1
cdr3_aa: CASGKLAGGPYNEQFF
cdr3_nt: TGTGCCAGCGGGAAACTAGCGGGAGGACCCTACAATGAGCAGTTCTTC

v_call: TRBV7-8
d_call: .
cdr3_length: 14
clone_size: .
j_call: TRBJ1-2
cdr3_aa: CASSWSQVRDGYTF
cdr3_nt: TGTGCCAGCAGCTGGTCACAGGTTAGGGATGGCTACACCTTC

v_call: TRBV15
d_call: TRBD1
cdr3_length: 18
clone_size: .
j_call: TRBJ2-3
cdr3_aa: CATSSLSRDSPGRDTQYF
cdr3_nt: TGTGCCACCAGCAGCCTTAGCCGGGACAGCCCTGGGCGGGATACGCAGTATTTT

v_call: TRBV15
d_call: TRBD2
cdr3_length: 15
clone_size: .
j_call: TRBJ2-1
cdr3_aa: CATSSQTASGGGQFF
cdr3_nt: TGTGCCACCAGCAGTCAAACGGCTAGCGGGGGAGGGCAGTTCTTC

v_call: TRBV20-1
d_call: TRBD2
cdr3_length: 15
clone_size: once
j_call: TRBJ2-4
cdr3_aa: CSASSGSQAKNIQYF
cdr3_nt: TGCAGTGCAAGTAGCGGGAGTCAAGCCAAAAACATTCAGTACTTC

v_call: TRBV19
d_call: .
cdr3_length: 15
clone_size: .
j_call: TRBJ2-1
cdr3_aa: CASSTEGRSYNEQFF
cdr3_nt: TGTGCCAGTAGTACGGAGGGGAGGTCCTACAATGAGCAGTTCTTC

v_call: TRBV5-1
d_call: TRBD2
cdr3_length: 16
clone_size: .
j_call: TRBJ2-3
cdr3_aa: CASSQRTSGRIDTQYF
cdr3_nt: TGCGCCAGCAGCCAGCGAACTAGCGGGAGGATAGATACGCAGTATTTT

v_call: TRBV7-7
d_call: .
cdr3_length: 12
clone_size: .
j_call: TRBJ1-5
cdr3_aa: CGLRRNIGTGHF
cdr3_nt: TGTGGGTTACGCCGGAACATAGGTACGGGACATTTT

v_call: TRBV18
d_call: TRBD2
cdr3_length: 13
clone_size: .
j_call: TRBJ2-7
cdr3_aa: CASSPGTSDEQYF
cdr3_nt: TGTGCCAGCTCACCCGGGACTAGCGACGAGCAGTACTTC

v_call: TRBV9
d_call: .
cdr3_length: 14
clone_size: once
j_call: TRBJ1-3
cdr3_aa: CASSVQGLGNTIYF
cdr3_nt: TGTGCCAGCAGCGTACAGGGGTTGGGAAACACCATATATTTT

v_call: TRBV5-1
d_call: TRBD2
cdr3_length: 17
clone_size: .
j_call: TRBJ2-1
cdr3_aa: CASSPEASGRSGNEQFF
cdr3_nt: TGCGCCAGCAGCCCGGAGGCCAGCGGGAGAAGCGGCAATGAGCAGTTCTTC

v_call: TRBV19
d_call: TRBD1
cdr3_length: 12
clone_size: .
j_call: TRBJ2-7
cdr3_aa: CASSGRGHEQYF
cdr3_nt: TGTGCCAGTAGTGGCAGGGGGCACGAGCAGTACTTC

v_call: TRBV13
d_call: TRBD2
cdr3_length: 16
clone_size: .
j_call: TRBJ2-7
cdr3_aa: CASSPGGTSDSYEQYF
cdr3_nt: TGTGCCAGCAGCCCAGGGGGGACTAGCGACTCCTACGAGCAGTACTTC

v_call: TRBV18
d_call: TRBD2
cdr3_length: 15
clone_size: .
j_call: TRBJ2-7
cdr3_aa: CASSPGLADTYEQYF
cdr3_nt: TGTGCCAGCTCACCGGGACTAGCGGATACCTACGAGCAGTACTTC

v_call: TRBV2
d_call: .
cdr3_length: 15
clone_size: .
j_call: TRBJ2-5
cdr3_aa: CASNGQAGYQETQYF
cdr3_nt: TGTGCCAGCAATGGACAGGCGGGGTACCAAGAGACCCAGTACTTC

v_call: TRBV6-5
d_call: TRBD1
cdr3_length: 13
clone_size: .
j_call: TRBJ1-2
cdr3_aa: CASRLDRVYGYTF
cdr3_nt: TGTGCCAGCAGACTCGACAGGGTTTATGGCTACACCTTC

v_call: TRBV14
d_call: .
cdr3_length: 13
clone_size: .
j_call: TRBJ1-1
cdr3_aa: CASSQTLTAEAFF
cdr3_nt: TGTGCCAGCAGCCAGACACTGACGGCTGAAGCTTTCTTT

v_call: TRBV18
d_call: .
cdr3_length: 13
clone_size: .
j_call: TRBJ1-1
cdr3_aa: CASSPGNGQEAFF
cdr3_nt: TGTGCCAGCTCACCAGGTAACGGACAAGAAGCTTTCTTT

v_call: TRBV4-2
d_call: TRBD2
cdr3_length: 14
clone_size: .
j_call: TRBJ2-5
cdr3_aa: CASSQATSGETQYF
cdr3_nt: TGTGCCAGCAGCCAAGCCACTAGCGGAGAGACCCAGTACTTC

v_call: TRBV6-5
d_call: TRBD1
cdr3_length: 15
clone_size: .
j_call: TRBJ2-5
cdr3_aa: CASRRTGGGRETQYF
cdr3_nt: TGTGCCAGCAGACGGACAGGGGGTGGTAGGGAGACCCAGTACTTC

v_call: TRBV11-3
d_call: .
cdr3_length: 13
clone_size: .
j_call: TRBJ2-1
cdr3_aa: CASSPNIVHEQFF
cdr3_nt: TGTGCCAGCAGCCCGAACATTGTTCATGAGCAGTTCTTC

v_call: TRBV24-1
d_call: TRBD1
cdr3_length: 16
clone_size: .
j_call: TRBJ2-7
cdr3_aa: CATSDYTGTGFDEQYF
cdr3_nt: TGTGCCACCAGTGATTACACCGGGACAGGGTTCGACGAGCAGTACTTC

v_call: TRBV7-9
d_call: TRBD2
cdr3_length: 15
clone_size: .
j_call: TRBJ2-2
cdr3_aa: CASSSGTSAAGELFF
cdr3_nt: TGTGCCAGCAGTTCCGGGACTAGCGCGGCCGGGGAGCTGTTTTTT

v_call: TRBV5-5
d_call: TRBD1
cdr3_length: 11
clone_size: .
j_call: TRBJ2-1
cdr3_aa: CASSPRDRWFF
cdr3_nt: TGTGCCAGCAGCCCTCGGGACAGGTGGTTCTTC

v_call: TRBV11-2
d_call: TRBD1
cdr3_length: 14
clone_size: .
j_call: TRBJ2-5
cdr3_aa: CASSYWDSPETQYF
cdr3_nt: TGTGCCAGCAGCTACTGGGACAGCCCCGAGACCCAGTACTTC

v_call: TRBV10-3
d_call: .
cdr3_length: 15
clone_size: .
j_call: TRBJ1-2
cdr3_aa: CATLGQVLDNYGYTF
cdr3_nt: TGTGCGACGTTGGGGCAGGTTCTCGATAACTATGGCTACACCTTC